The present T cell receptor (beta chain) was sequenced within a study of Graves' ophthalmopathy and Graves' hyperthyroidism. About the study: Ahead of any treatment, peripheral blood was obtained at the initial diagnosis.

Researchers took RNA transcripts and amplified TCR beta CDR3 regions from them. Following a first-round RT-PCR that used HTBI primers, a second-round multiplex PCR was carried out. TCRdb recomputed calls from the multiplex PCR reads with MiXCR, one row per CDR3 protein. The sample holds a few hundred thousand distinct CDR3 sequences, about 17% seen once. This clonotype has a count of ten or more. Its antigen is not identified. People with hyperthyroidism were aged 18 to 65 and newly diagnosed, under 2 months' duration. Findings of the study overall: Most expanded thyroid clonotypes above 0.001 frequency also appeared in blood. The model predicted progression of ophthalmopathy with a sensitivity of more than 60%, and its specificity was approximately 77%.

V lost 1 base, J lost 3 bases, and 16 bases stayed unmatched. From germline, CDR1 is DFQATT and CDR2 SNEGSKA (reference sequence). This CDR3 region has 18 residues. The sample consisted of peripheral blood. This clonotype was sampled from an adult woman with stable Graves' hyperthyroidism. The chain couples TRBV20-1 to TRBJ2-5, with 8 bases lining up with TRBD1. This CDR3 is CSARGDTQGAWRKETQYF. As DNA, the CDR3 is TGCAGTGCTAGAGGGGATACCCAGGGGGCTTGGAGAAAAGAGACCCAGTACTTC.